This paragraph covers one T cell receptor beta chain sequence. CDR1 and CDR2 from the germline V gene are MNHEY and SMNVEV (reference sequence). Trimming stripped 3 bases from V and 5 bases from J, with 19 bases between. The CDR3 spans 16 residues. Each subset's genomic DNA was split evenly across several immunoSEQ plates. Assay: immunoSEQ multiplex PCR; the TCRdb copy retains only in-frame clones and omits some. The table lists some 2 million clones, around 96% of them singletons. CD8 cells classed as naive were CD45RO-negative and positively selected for CCR7, excluding terminally differentiated effector memory CD45RA+ cells. This sample stems from a study of shared clonotypes between healthy human individuals.

The sequencing input was naive CD8+ T cells sorted from blood. The rearrangement uses TRBV27 and TRBJ1-1; D may be TRBD1 (6 bases). This clonotype originated in a man younger than 35 in good health. The CDR3 DNA reads TGTGCCAGCAGTTTCCATGCGGGGCTAGGGGGAACTGAAGCTTTCTTT. It translates to CASSFHAGLGGTEAFF.